The 19 T cell receptor beta chains in this list originate from one sample, sequenced in a study of blood T cells in healthy people across ages. Alongside a J-beta primer mix, a sample-barcoded 5' primer served in a second PCR lasting about 7 to 11 cycles. MiXCR was run by TCRdb on the 5' RACE reads, yielding one entry per CDR3 protein. The sample includes approximately 880,000 distinct CDR3 sequences, about 48% of them seen just once. Sequencing was carried out using blood. These receptors were obtained from a man aged 25-45 years in good health.

This clonotype showed up many times. The rearrangement uses TRBV12-3 or TRBV12-4 and TRBJ2-3; D is undetermined. V lost 3 bases to trimming and J lost 4 bases, with 8 bases between them. The CDR3 length is 13 residues. This chain's CDR3 is CASSLETPDTQYF. As DNA, the CDR3 is TGTGCCAGCAGTTTGGAGACGCCAGATACGCAGTATTTT.

The chain joins TRBV11-3 to TRBJ1-2; D unresolved. Trimming cost V 1 base and J 7 bases, with 13 bases left between them. CDR1 SGHNT and CDR2 YENEEA come from the germline V gene. The CDR3 totals 14 residues. The CDR3 bases are TGTGCCAGCAGCTTAGGCCCGGAGGGCCGTGGCTACACCTTC. Translation gives CASSLGPEGRGYTF.

As concerns this clonotype: The junction departs from the called germline gene at one end, perhaps through a read error. The V and J genes are TRBV3-1 and TRBJ2-1; D might be TRBD1 or TRBD2, each matching 5 bases. The length of the CDR3 is 15 residues. In germline, CDR1 is LGHDT, CDR2 YNNKEL (reference sequence). CDR3 bases: TGTGCCAGCAGCGGCCGGGACCGCTCCTACAAGGAGCAGTTCTTC. The encoded protein is CASSGRDRSYKEQFF.

The chain recombines TRBV6-5 with TRBJ1-4; D might be TRBD1 (5 bases). The CDR3 runs 14 residues. Deletions cut 5 bases from V and 10 bases from J, with 17 bases between. CDR1 is MNHEY, CDR2 SVGAGI, per germline. The chain's CDR3 is CASSIRGGGGKLFF. CDR3 nucleotides: TGTGCCAGCAGTATTAGGGGAGGCGGCGGAAAACTGTTTTTT.

This chain joins TRBV6-6 and TRBJ2-7; TRBD1 matches at 10 bases. There are 14 residues in the CDR3. V lost 7 bases, J lost 3 bases, and 6 bases stayed unmatched. In germline, CDR1 is MNHNY, CDR2 SVGAGI (reference sequence). CDR3 sequence reads: CASIPGQGLYEQYF. As DNA, the CDR3 is TGTGCCAGCATCCCGGGACAGGGGCTCTACGAGCAGTACTTC.

With regard to this clonotype: Because the CDR3's place on the DNA is in doubt, the DNA is left out and the CDR3 is given as listed by TCRdb. The V and J genes are TRBV9 and TRBJ2-1; the D segment call TRBD2 is taken from the table without a DNA check. Germline V gives CDR1 SGDLS, CDR2 YYNGEE. The CDR3 spans 16 residues, counting both ends. The CDR3 here is CACSVDTSGSYNEQYF.

The rearrangement uses TRBV10-3 and TRBJ2-5, with D unclear. Germline V gives CDR1 ENHRY, CDR2 SYGVKD. Deletions cut 0 bases from V and 6 bases from J, with 2 bases between. The CDR3 has 11 amino acids. The CDR3 sequence: CAISESKTQYF. CDR3 in DNA: TGTGCCATCAGTGAGTCAAAGACCCAGTACTTC.

The chain has TRBV4-2 and TRBJ2-5; D is undetermined. The CDR3 has 16 residues. V lost 0 bases to trimming and J lost 1 base, with 12 bases between them. Looked up from germline, CDR1 is LGHNA and CDR2 is YNFKEQ. Written as DNA, the CDR3 is TGTGCCAGCAGCCAAGACTCGGCGCGCCCCCAAGAGACCCAGTACTTC. Protein sequence: CASSQDSARPQETQYF.

The chain has TRBV5-1 and TRBJ2-5; D unclear. The better agreement between TRBJ2-7 and the DNA end casts doubt on the J call. The CDR3 has 15 amino acids. The germline V gene encodes CDR1 SGHRS and CDR2 YFSETQ. This CDR3 reads CASSLGADVTDEQYF. DNA of the CDR3: TGCGCCAGCAGCTTGGGGGCAGACGTCACCGACGAGCAGTACTTC.

The rearrangement links TRBV7-9 to TRBJ1-1; D is undetermined. The CDR3 length is 12 residues. Germline CDR1 SEHNR, CDR2 FQNEAQ (reference sequence). Trimming pared 3 bases from V and 7 bases from J, leaving 9 bases between. The CDR3 sequence: CASSFGEGEAFF. The CDR3 DNA reads as TGTGCCAGCAGCTTCGGAGAGGGTGAAGCTTTCTTT. The full variable domain, with the rest looked up from reference TRBV7-9 and TRBJ1-1, is DTGVSQNPRHKITKRGQNVTFRCDPISEHNRLYWYRQTLGQGPEFLTYFQNEAQLEKSRLLSDRFSAERPKGSFSTLEIQRTEQGDSAMYLCASSFGEGEAFFGQGTRLTVV.

The rearrangement links TRBV5-1 to TRBJ1-2, with a tentative D call TRBD1 (6 bases). The germline V gene encodes CDR1 SGHRS and CDR2 YFSETQ. Trimming shortened V by 1 base and J by 6 bases, and 13 bases separated the two germline ends. The CDR3 spans 14 residues. The CDR3 DNA follows: TGCGCCAGCAGCTTGATACAGGGCACAAATGGCTACACCTTC. Protein sequence: CASSLIQGTNGYTF.

The gene calls are TRBV7-4 and TRBJ1-3; no reliable D call. Trimming pared 5 bases from V and 2 bases from J, leaving 10 bases between. The CDR3 sequence is 14 residues long. The germline CDR1 and CDR2 sequences are SGHVT and SQSDAQ. For the CDR3, the DNA is TGTGCCAGCAGCCCTGGACCTCCTGGAAACACCATATATTTT. It translates to CASSPGPPGNTIYF.

In its sample, this clonotype was seen once. The chain joins TRBV12-3 or TRBV12-4 to TRBJ2-7; D may be TRBD1 (7 bases). Trimming cost V 5 bases and J 2 bases, with 16 bases left between them. The CDR3 spans 15 residues. CDR3 residues: CASSVQGGGTYEQYF. The CDR3 nucleotides read TGTGCCAGCAGTGTCCAGGGGGGCGGGACCTACGAGCAGTACTTC.

This clonotype was counted ten times or more. The V and J genes are TRBV6-5 and TRBJ2-7, with 9 bases aligning to TRBD1. CDR1 is MNHEY and CDR2 is SVGAGI in the germline V gene. The CDR3 totals 12 residues. Trimming removed 5 bases from V and 7 bases from J; junction bases left unmatched: 3. CDR3 nucleotide sequence: TGTGCCAGCAGTCGGACAGGGGTAGAGCAGTACTTC. It translates to CASSRTGVEQYF.

This chain uses TRBV4-3 with TRBJ1-2; D gene uncertain. The CDR3 consists of 16 residues. Trimming cost V 0 bases and J 8 bases, with 19 bases left between them. Germline V lookup: CDR1 LGHNA, CDR2 YSLEER. DNA for the CDR3: TGCGCCAGCAGCCAAGATTCCGGGCCCCTTGAAGGGGGCTACACCTTC. It specifies CASSQDSGPLEGGYTF.

V gene TRBV27 combines with J gene TRBJ2-4; 9 nucleotides line up with TRBD1. The better agreement between TRBJ2-7 and the DNA end casts doubt on the J call. The germline gives CDR1 MNHEY, CDR2 SMNVEV (reference sequence). The CDR3 sequence is 18 residues long. CDR3 sequence (DNA): TGTGCCAGCAGTTCGCCGGGACAGGGACCATTTCTAGACTACGAGCAGTACTTC. Residues: CASSSPGQGPFLDYEQYF.

This clonotype has a handful of counts. CDR3 region: CASSQTLAGGTDTQYF. The CDR3 region has the DNA TGTGCCAGCAGCCAAACCCTAGCGGGGGGGACAGATACGCAGTATTTT. This chain links TRBV4-2 with TRBJ2-3; 12 bases map to TRBD2. V dropped 2 bases and J dropped 3; count of bases not matched to a gene: 3. Germline assignment: CDR1 LGHNA and CDR2 YNFKEQ. CDR3 length equals 16 residues.

The chain links TRBV20-1 to TRBJ1-5; 12 nucleotides align to TRBD1. V lost 0 bases, J lost 6 bases, and 6 bases stayed unmatched. Germline values: CDR1 DFQATT, CDR2 SNEGSKA (reference sequence). The CDR3 has 16 amino acids. The CDR3: CSAREWDRGQGQPQHF. DNA for the CDR3: TGCAGTGCTAGAGAGTGGGACAGGGGGCAGGGTCAGCCCCAGCATTTT.

V and J are TRBV20-1 and TRBJ2-7; 9 nucleotides line up with TRBD1. CDR3 length equals 21 residues. The germline V gene has CDR1 DFQATT and CDR2 SNEGSKA (reference sequence). V lost 2 bases and J lost 0; bases outside the gene matches: 23. The CDR3 reads CSARPPGRMDRGVWASYEQYF. Written as DNA, the CDR3 is TGCAGTGCTAGACCTCCTGGGAGGATGGACAGGGGAGTATGGGCCTCCTACGAGCAGTACTTC.